The 32 T cell receptor beta chains below were found in one sample sequenced in a study of post-analysis software for immune sequencing data. TCR beta libraries were prepared from cDNA with unique molecular identifiers. TCRdb processed the PCR reads anew with MiXCR; each CDR3 protein has one entry. Among 160,000 or so distinct CDR3 sequences listed, 30% to 45% were seen once. This material consisted of blood, taken after autologous hematopoietic stem cell transplantation. The receptors here all came from a girl aged 10 to 17 with multiple sclerosis.

Points on this clonotype: With a much larger clone just one base away, this may be a read error. This chain links TRBV6-2 or TRBV6-3 with TRBJ2-7; D ambiguous. CDR1 MNHEY and CDR2 SVGEGT come from the germline V gene. The CDR3 contains 12 residues. CDR3 loop: CAGSRVSYEQYF. The CDR3 coding sequence is TGTGCCGGCAGTCGGGTCTCCTACGAGCAGTACTTC.

This clonotype occurred a few times. The chain uses TRBV7-9 and TRBJ2-7; 8 bases line up with TRBD1. From germline, CDR1 is SEHNR and CDR2 FQNEAQ (reference sequence). The length of the CDR3 is 15 residues. The V gene end was trimmed by 5 bases and the J gene end by 4 bases; junction bases not matched to a gene: 10. The CDR3 region is CASSRTGTGPYEQYF. CDR3 DNA sequence: TGTGCCAGCAGCCGAACCGGGACAGGCCCTTACGAGCAGTACTTC.

This clonotype appeared many times. The chain uses TRBV12-3 or TRBV12-4 and TRBJ2-7, with 10 bases identical to TRBD1. The ends lost 4 bases at V and 2 bases at J; junction bases unmatched: 2. The CDR3 sequence is 14 residues long. The CDR3: CASSSGTGAYEQYF. The CDR3 DNA is TGTGCCAGCAGTTCGGGGACAGGGGCCTACGAGCAGTACTTC.

This clonotype has only a few counts. V is TRBV7-3 and J is TRBJ2-1, with D hard to call. With 8 bases removed from V and 4 bases from J, the gap between germline ends came to 18 bases. In germline, CDR1 is SGHTA, CDR2 FQGTGA. The CDR3 consists of 15 residues. In nucleotides, the CDR3 is TGTGCCAGCGCCCCTCGACCGGCCTCTTACAATGAGCAGTTCTTC. Translation: CASAPRPASYNEQFF.

This clonotype has only a few counts. This chain uses TRBV7-6 with TRBJ2-7; no reliable D call. The CDR3 contains 15 residues. V gave up 0 bases and J gave up 0 bases, with 9 bases separating them. Germline V gene lookup returns CDR1 SGHVS and CDR2 FNYEAQ. CDR3 bases: TGTGCCAGCAGCTTAGCGGGCGGTTCCTCCTACGAGCAGTACTTC. Amino acid sequence: CASSLAGGSSYEQYF.

The rearrangement joins TRBV14 to TRBJ2-2; D is unclear. With 1 base removed from V and 4 bases from J, the gap between germline ends came to 4 bases. Germline V gene data show CDR1 as SGHDN and CDR2 as FVKESK. This CDR3 is 13 amino acids long. The CDR3 nucleotides read TGTGCCAGCAGCCAAGGGCTCACCGGGGAGCTGTTTTTT. Translated: CASSQGLTGELFF. The variable domain in full, completed from reference TRBV14 and TRBJ2-2, reads EAGVTQFPSHSVIEKGQTVTLRCDPISGHDNLYWYRRVMGKEIKFLLHFVKESKQDESGMPNNRFLAERTGGTYSTLKVQPAELEDSGVYFCASSQGLTGELFFGEGSRLTVL.

V and J are TRBV15 and TRBJ2-1, with 7 bases matching TRBD1. The CDR3 covers 16 residues. Germline V gene sequence: CDR1 LNHNV, CDR2 YYDKDF (reference sequence). V gave up 3 bases and J gave up 4 bases; unmatched junction bases: 9. The CDR3: CATSRDTGVGYNEQFF. CDR3 bases: TGTGCCACCAGCAGGGATACAGGGGTTGGGTACAATGAGCAGTTCTTC.

The CDR3: CASGDYEQYF. The CDR3, as DNA: TGTGCCAGCGGGGACTACGAGCAGTACTTC. V usage is TRBV9 and J usage is TRBJ2-5; D uncertain. Judging by the DNA end, TRBJ2-7 fits better; the J call may be wrong. Germline CDR1 reads SGDLS; CDR2 reads YYNGEE. The length of the CDR3 is 10 residues.

In this sample, this clonotype turned up many times. V is TRBV4-3 and J is TRBJ2-7, with 8 bases matching TRBD1. The V gene's germline CDR1 is LGHNA and CDR2 YSLEER. The trim removed 5 bases at V and 1 base at J, leaving 10 bases unmatched. This CDR3 is 16 amino acids long. The DNA for the CDR3 is TGCGCCAGCAGCTTTAGTGGGACAGGCGAATCCTACGAGCAGTACTTC. Amino acid sequence: CASSFSGTGESYEQYF.

V and J are TRBV12-3 or TRBV12-4 and TRBJ2-4; D is unclear. With 1 base removed from V and 0 bases from J, the gap between germline ends came to 4 bases. The length of the CDR3 is 14 residues. The CDR3 bases are TGTGCCAGCAGTTTAGGTCTAGCCAAAAACATTCAGTACTTC. It translates to CASSLGLAKNIQYF.

The gene calls are TRBV12-3 or TRBV12-4 and TRBJ1-2; D gene unclear. CDR3 size: 16 residues. Trimming removed 1 base at V and 4 bases at J, with 16 bases between. The CDR3 reads CASSLGSPRAFYGYTF. CDR3 nucleotide sequence: TGTGCCAGCAGTTTAGGGTCCCCGAGGGCTTTCTATGGCTACACCTTC.

This sequence joins TRBV28 and TRBJ1-2; 7 bases match TRBD1. The germline gives CDR1 MDHEN, CDR2 SYDVKM. V lost 6 bases and J lost 0; bases outside the gene matches: 13. The CDR3 covers 17 residues. CDR3 bases: TGTGCCAGCAGGCCCTATATGTTTGGACAGGCTAACTATGGCTACACCTTC. Its protein is CASRPYMFGQANYGYTF.

In the case of this clonotype: A junction boundary mismatches the germline segment, possibly from a read error. The chain is built from TRBV5-1 and TRBJ2-5; D uncertain. The CDR3 runs to 13 residues. CDR1 and CDR2 from the germline V gene are SGHRS and YFSETQ. In DNA form, the CDR3 reads TGCGCCAGCAGCCGTACCCCCCAAGAGACCGAGTACTTC. Protein sequence: CASSRTPQETEYF.

J is TRBJ2-7 and V is TRBV20-1; a possible D gene is TRBD1 (5 bases). Trimming shortened V by 0 bases and J by 2 bases, and 14 bases separated the two germline ends. CDR1 and CDR2 (germline): DFQATT, SNEGSKA (reference sequence). This CDR3 is built from 15 residues. CDR3 DNA: TGCAGTGCTAGAGATTTGACAGATTCCGCCTACGAGCAGTACTTC. This translates into CSARDLTDSAYEQYF.

The chain employs TRBV15 and TRBJ2-3; TRBD2 aligns across 7 bases. The CDR3 totals 15 residues. J lost 2 bases, V lost 3 bases, and 5 bases had no gene match. Germline CDR1 reads LNHNV; CDR2 reads YYDKDF (reference sequence). CDR3 residues: CATSSLAGDTDTQYF. CDR3 nucleotide sequence: TGTGCCACCAGCAGCTTAGCGGGCGACACAGATACGCAGTATTTT.

This chain connects TRBV4-2 to TRBJ2-1; D perhaps matches TRBD2 (6 bases). Germline lookup yields CDR1 LGHNA and CDR2 YNFKEQ. This CDR3 contains 16 residues. V was clipped by 1 base and J by 9 bases, with 19 bases between them. CDR3 coding DNA: TGTGCCAGCAGCCAAGTGACTAGGGCGACCTTGAGTGAGCAGTTCTTC. Translating it yields CASSQVTRATLSEQFF.

Here the CDR3 reads CSAGTYQITSTDTQYF. CDR3 nucleotide sequence: TGCAGTGCTGGGACCTATCAGATAACTAGCACAGATACGCAGTATTTT. V and J are TRBV20-1 and TRBJ2-3; D might be TRBD1 or TRBD2, each matching 5 bases. There are 16 residues in the CDR3. With 5 bases removed from V and 0 bases from J, the gap between germline ends came to 18 bases. Germline V gene data show CDR1 as DFQATT and CDR2 as SNEGSKA (reference sequence).

This clonotype was picked up a small number of times. The chain employs TRBV5-1 and TRBJ2-7; TRBD1 or TRBD2 may be the D gene (5 bases each). Between the trimmed V and J ends, which lost 1 base and 4 bases, there was a span of 9 bases. In germline, CDR1 is SGHRS, CDR2 YFSETQ. The CDR3 is made up of 13 amino acids. This CDR3 reads CASSLSGGYEQYF. CDR3 sequence (DNA): TGCGCCAGCAGCTTGTCTGGGGGATACGAGCAGTACTTC.

This clonotype appeared a few times. The J gene is TRBJ1-2, the V gene TRBV5-4; D may be TRBD1 (5 bases). V was pared by 0 bases and J by 8 bases, with 14 bases between. Germline assignment: CDR1 SGHNT and CDR2 YYREEE (reference sequence). This CDR3 has 14 amino acids. CDR3 in DNA: TGTGCCAGCAGCTTGGAAAGGGGAATGGGAGGCTACACCTTC. Its translation: CASSLERGMGGYTF.

This clonotype has a handful of counts. The rearrangement uses TRBV20-1 and TRBJ1-2; D not certain. V was cut by 1 base and J by 8 bases, with 14 bases left in between. The germline CDR1 and CDR2 sequences are DFQATT and SNEGSKA (reference sequence). This CDR3 has 13 residues. CDR3 amino acids: CSARVEEYGGYTF. As DNA, the CDR3 is TGCAGTGCTAGAGTCGAAGAATATGGAGGCTACACCTTC.

This clonotype has ten or more counts. The CDR3 loop is CSALSGGTDTQYF. DNA of the CDR3: TGCAGCGCCCTAAGCGGGGGCACAGATACGCAGTATTTT. The V gene is TRBV29-1, the J gene TRBJ2-3, with 7 bases aligning to TRBD2. Germline V gene lookup returns CDR1 SQVTM and CDR2 ANQGSEA. The trim removed 7 bases at V and 1 base at J, leaving 5 bases unmatched. The CDR3 covers 13 residues.

Here the CDR3 DNA reads TGTGCCAGCAGCGTATTCCCGGATGGCAAGACCGCTAACTATGGCTACACCTTC. It yields the protein CASSVFPDGKTANYGYTF. The chain combines TRBV9 with TRBJ1-2; D ambiguous. The germline V gene encodes CDR1 SGDLS and CDR2 YYNGEE. The CDR3 has 18 residues. V lost 1 base and J 0 bases, leaving 19 bases between the germline ends.

Concerning this clonotype itself: The germline gene is not matched at one end of the junction; a read error may be the cause. The chain carries TRBV28 and TRBJ1-5; unclear D gene. The germline CDR1 and CDR2 sequences are MDHEN and SYDVKM. The CDR3 has 14 amino acids. The CDR3 protein is CASSRLQVDQPQHF. The CDR3, as DNA: TGTGCCAGCTCGCGCCTCCAGGTGGATCAACCCCAGCATTTT.

This clonotype turned up a few times. This chain links TRBV15 with TRBJ2-7; D may correspond to TRBD1 or TRBD2 (6 bases each). V lost 3 bases and J 3 bases, leaving 15 bases between the germline ends. Germline values: CDR1 LNHNV, CDR2 YYDKDF (reference sequence). This CDR3 is built from 15 residues. CDR3 bases: TGTGCCACCAGCAGGGGGGGCAGCGGTCTCTACGAGCAGTACTTC. It specifies CATSRGGSGLYEQYF. Together with reference TRBV15 and TRBJ2-7, the CDR3 gives the full variable domain: DAMVIQNPRYQVTQFGKPVTLSCSQTLNHNVMYWYQQKSSQAPKLLFHYYDKDFNNEADTPDNFQSRRPNTSFCFLDIRSPGLGDTAMYLCATSRGGSGLYEQYFGPGTRLTVT.

This clonotype was counted between two and nine times. The rearrangement links TRBV19 to TRBJ2-7; 7 bases match TRBD2. The CDR3 has 14 amino acids. The V gene end was trimmed by 9 bases and the J gene end by 1 base; junction bases not matched to a gene: 9. Germline assignment: CDR1 LNHDA and CDR2 SQIVND (reference sequence). CDR3 region: CARPKRGSSYEQYF. The CDR3 DNA is TGTGCCAGGCCTAAGCGGGGATCTTCCTACGAGCAGTACTTC.

The chain is built from TRBV10-3 and TRBJ1-2; perhaps TRBD1 as D (6 bases). CDR3 length equals 13 residues. Per the germline V gene, CDR1 is ENHRY and CDR2 is SYGVKD. V lost 10 bases, J lost 2 bases, and 14 bases lay in between. The CDR3 bases are TGTGCCAAGCTTGGACAGCCCAACTATGGCTACACCTTC. Residues: CAKLGQPNYGYTF.

This chain uses TRBV12-3 or TRBV12-4 with TRBJ2-3, with TRBD2 matching 7 bases. J gave up 0 bases and V 5 bases, and 5 bases lay outside the gene matches. The CDR3 covers 15 residues. As DNA, the CDR3 is TGTGCCAGCAGTCGCGGGAGTGTGAGCACAGATACGCAGTATTTT. Protein product: CASSRGSVSTDTQYF.

The chain links TRBV5-1 to TRBJ2-3; D is undetermined. The CDR3 is made up of 14 amino acids. The V end was cut by 3 bases, the J end by 2 bases, with 10 bases between. Germline values: CDR1 SGHRS, CDR2 YFSETQ. Here the CDR3 DNA reads TGCGCCAGCAGCTCATTGTTCACCACAGATACGCAGTATTTT. It translates to CASSSLFTTDTQYF. Combining the CDR3 with reference TRBV5-1 and TRBJ2-3 gives the whole variable domain KAGVTQTPRYLIKTRGQQVTLSCSPISGHRSVSWYQQTPGQGLQFLFEYFSETQRNKGNFPGRFSGRQFSNSRSEMNVSTLELGDSALYLCASSSLFTTDTQYFGPGTRLTVL.

In this sample, this clonotype turned up a few times. The chain combines TRBV20-1 with TRBJ2-1, with 12 bases that match TRBD2. CDR1 is DFQATT and CDR2 is SNEGSKA in the germline V gene (reference sequence). With 6 bases clipped from V and 4 bases from J, the junction kept 16 bases outside the gene matches. The CDR3 totals 18 residues. CDR3 bases: TGCAGTGCGGAGACGCTAGCGGGAGGGCCATTCCGGTACAATGAGCAGTTCTTC. Encoded protein: CSAETLAGGPFRYNEQFF.

The chain has TRBV5-5 and TRBJ2-4, with TRBD2 as a possible D gene (5 bases). Judging by the DNA end, TRBJ2-7 fits better; the J call may be wrong. The CDR3 contains 18 residues. Germline lookup yields CDR1 SGHKS and CDR2 YYEKEE (reference sequence). The CDR3 here is CASSFWPVVLVGVVEQYF. As DNA, the CDR3 is TGTGCCAGCAGCTTCTGGCCCGTTGTACTAGTGGGAGTGGTCGAGCAGTACTTC.

The chain couples TRBV30 to TRBJ2-7; D is perhaps TRBD2 (5 bases). The J call may be wrong; the DNA end is better matched by TRBJ2-5. CDR3 length: 13 residues. In germline, CDR1 is GTSNPN, CDR2 SVGIG (reference sequence). The CDR3 here is CAWSDEGWETQYF. In DNA, the CDR3 is TGTGCCTGGAGTGACGAGGGATGGGAGACCCAGTACTTC.

V and J are TRBV5-1 and TRBJ1-5, with D maybe TRBD1 (5 bases). The CDR3 extends over 15 amino acids. Trimming shortened V by 1 base and J by 5 bases, and 13 bases separated the two germline ends. Germline CDR1 and CDR2: SGHRS and YFSETQ. This CDR3 is CASSLNQDTDQPQHF. CDR3 DNA: TGCGCCAGCAGCTTGAACCAGGACACAGATCAGCCCCAGCATTTT.